One and the same sample provided the 10 T cell receptor beta chains below, sequenced in a study of T cells in Graves' hyperthyroidism and ophthalmopathy. Researchers took RNA transcripts and amplified the TCR beta CDR3 regions from them. The study used the HTBI primer set for a first-round RT-PCR of the TCR CDR3. MiXCR, applied by TCRdb to the multiplex PCR reads, yields one record per CDR3 protein. The sample gives hundreds of thousands of distinct CDR3 sequences, 14% of which show up once; roughly 14% is in the top ten. The specimen sequenced was blood. These receptors were taken from a woman aged 40 to 50 with Graves' hyperthyroidism.

The chain combines TRBV10-3 with TRBJ2-2; D remains unclear. This CDR3 spans 16 amino acids. CDR1 and CDR2 from the germline V gene are ENHRY and SYGVKD. Trimming removed 0 bases from V and 0 bases from J, with 8 bases in between. Written as DNA, the CDR3 is TGTGCCATCAGTGAGTCAATAGCCTCGAACACCGGGGAGCTGTTTTTT. It is translated as CAISESIASNTGELFF.

This chain joins TRBV27 and TRBJ2-1; no clear D gene. With 2 bases removed from V and 7 bases from J, the gap between germline ends came to 12 bases. This CDR3 region has 14 residues. Per germline, CDR1 MNHEY and CDR2 SMNVEV (reference sequence). The DNA for the CDR3 is TGTGCCAGCAGTTTAGGGAAGGTCGATAATGAGCAGTTCTTC. Amino acids: CASSLGKVDNEQFF.

The chain carries TRBV5-1 and TRBJ2-1; D unresolved. Trimming cost V 0 bases and J 4 bases, with 5 bases left between them. The CDR3 is 13 residues long. Per germline, CDR1 SGHRS and CDR2 YFSETQ. CDR3: CASSLDDYNEQFF. Here the CDR3 DNA reads TGCGCCAGCAGCTTGGATGATTACAATGAGCAGTTCTTC.

In its sample, this clonotype was seen a few times. V gene TRBV6-2 or TRBV6-3 combines with J gene TRBJ1-2, with D possibly matching TRBD1 (5 bases). CDR1 is MNHEY and CDR2 is SVGEGT in the germline V gene. The ends were cut back, 7 bases at V and 6 bases at J, with 21 bases in the middle. The CDR3 totals 15 residues. Written as DNA, the CDR3 is TGTGCCAGCACGGTGGACCGAGGGGACCGAAATGGCTACACCTTC. It codes for CASTVDRGDRNGYTF.

This clonotype was recorded a few times. The rearrangement joins TRBV18 to TRBJ2-7; 11 positions match TRBD1. There are 15 residues in the CDR3. Germline CDR1 KGHSH, CDR2 LQKENI. The V segment lost 3 bases and the J segment 6 bases; nucleotides outside the gene matches: 7. As DNA, the CDR3 is TGTGCCAGCTCACCTCCAAACGGACAGGGGGCCGAGCAGTACTTC. It specifies CASSPPNGQGAEQYF.

This clonotype was seen only once. The chain employs TRBV5-1 and TRBJ2-5; 7 bases agree with TRBD1. Germline-derived CDR1 and CDR2 are SGHRS and YFSETQ. CDR3 length: 14 residues. Unmatched junction bases numbered 7, after V lost 4 bases and J lost 4 bases. CDR3 nucleotides: TGCGCCAGCAGCGGCTCGGGACAGAGAGAGACCCAGTACTTC. This codes for CASSGSGQRETQYF.

The CDR3 here is CASSQEAPGEQYF. In nucleotides, the CDR3 is TGTGCCAGCAGCCAAGAGGCGCCCGGGGAGCAGTACTTC. J is TRBJ2-7 and V is TRBV3-1; no definite D call. Germline V gene sequence: CDR1 LGHDT, CDR2 YNNKEL (reference sequence). This CDR3 contains 13 residues. V was clipped by 0 bases and J by 7 bases, with 10 bases between them.

The sample holds many counts of this clonotype. CDR3: CASTLGSGEPYNEQFF. The DNA of the CDR3 is TGTGCCAGCACCCTGGGAAGTGGGGAGCCTTACAATGAGCAGTTCTTC. The chain carries TRBV7-2 and TRBJ2-1; weak D call: TRBD2 (5 bases). The CDR3 contains 16 residues. Germline V gives CDR1 SGHTA, CDR2 FQGNSA. Trimming stripped 7 bases from V and 4 bases from J, with 20 bases between.

This sequence joins TRBV19 and TRBJ2-1; TRBD2 might be the D (5 bases). The V end was cut by 6 bases, the J end by 0 bases, with 9 bases between. The CDR3 is 14 amino acids. Germline CDR1 is LNHDA and CDR2 is SQIVND (reference sequence). CDR3 in amino acids: CASRRASSYNEQFF. CDR3 sequence (DNA): TGTGCCAGTAGGAGGGCTAGCTCCTACAATGAGCAGTTCTTC. Complete variable domain (other parts from reference TRBV19 and TRBJ2-1): DGGITQSPKYLFRKEGQNVTLSCEQNLNHDAMYWYRQDPGQGLRLIYYSQIVNDFQKGDIAEGYSVSREKKESFPLTVTSAQKNPTAFYLCASRRASSYNEQFFGPGTRLTVL.

This clonotype was seen at least ten times. V is TRBV6-1 and J is TRBJ2-7, with TRBD2 identical over 7 bases. The germline CDR1 and CDR2 sequences are MNHNS and SASEGT. V shed 6 bases, J shed 2 bases, and the junction held 10 bases outside the gene matches. The CDR3 loop spans 15 amino acids. CDR3 amino acids: CASRLTSVAAYEQYF. CDR3 DNA sequence: TGTGCCAGCAGACTTACTAGCGTCGCCGCCTACGAGCAGTACTTC.